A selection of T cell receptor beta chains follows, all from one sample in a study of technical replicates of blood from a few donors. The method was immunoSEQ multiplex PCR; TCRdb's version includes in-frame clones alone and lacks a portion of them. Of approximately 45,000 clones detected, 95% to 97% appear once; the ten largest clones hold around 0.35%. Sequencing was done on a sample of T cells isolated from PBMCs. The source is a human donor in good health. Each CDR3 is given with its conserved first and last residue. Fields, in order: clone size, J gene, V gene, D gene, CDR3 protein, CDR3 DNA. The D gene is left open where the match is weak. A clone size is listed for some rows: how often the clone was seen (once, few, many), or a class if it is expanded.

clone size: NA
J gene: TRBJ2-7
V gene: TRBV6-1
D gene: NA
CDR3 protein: CASSEQGNEQYF
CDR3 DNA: TGTGCCAGCAGTGAACAGGGGAACGAGCAGTACTTC

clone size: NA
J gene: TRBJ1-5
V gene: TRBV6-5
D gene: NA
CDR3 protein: CASTQGLNQPQHF
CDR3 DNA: TGTGCCAGCACACAGGGTCTTAATCAGCCCCAGCATTTT

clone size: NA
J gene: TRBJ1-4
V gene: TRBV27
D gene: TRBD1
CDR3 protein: CASSMRQGVDEKLFF
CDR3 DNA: TGTGCCAGCAGTATGAGACAGGGGGTGGATGAAAAACTGTTTTTT

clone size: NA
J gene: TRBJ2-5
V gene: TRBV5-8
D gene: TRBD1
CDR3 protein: CASSWDRASQYF
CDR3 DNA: TGTGCCAGCAGCTGGGACAGGGCGTCCCAGTACTTC

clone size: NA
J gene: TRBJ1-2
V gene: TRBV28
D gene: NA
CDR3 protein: CASSFRKGPWGYTF
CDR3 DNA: TGTGCCAGCAGTTTTAGGAAGGGGCCATGGGGCTACACCTTC

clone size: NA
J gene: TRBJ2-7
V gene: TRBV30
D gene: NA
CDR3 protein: CAWNSISTVYEQYF
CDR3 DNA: TGTGCCTGGAATTCCATATCGACAGTCTACGAGCAGTACTTC

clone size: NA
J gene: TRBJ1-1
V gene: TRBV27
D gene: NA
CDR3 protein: CASSLQELGHTEAFF
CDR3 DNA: TGTGCCAGCAGTCTACAGGAATTAGGGCACACTGAAGCTTTCTTT

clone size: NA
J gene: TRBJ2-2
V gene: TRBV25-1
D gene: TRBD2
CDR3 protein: CASNGLAGFTGELFF
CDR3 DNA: TGTGCCAGCAATGGACTAGCGGGGTTCACCGGGGAGCTGTTTTTT

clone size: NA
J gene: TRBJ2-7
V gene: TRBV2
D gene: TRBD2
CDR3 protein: CASSDWGEGSYEQYF
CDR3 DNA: TGTGCCAGCAGTGATTGGGGGGAGGGATCCTACGAGCAGTACTTC

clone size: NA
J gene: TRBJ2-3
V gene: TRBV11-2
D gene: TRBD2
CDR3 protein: CASSSGLVFDTQYF
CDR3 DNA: TGTGCCAGCAGTTCGGGACTAGTATTTGATACGCAGTATTTT

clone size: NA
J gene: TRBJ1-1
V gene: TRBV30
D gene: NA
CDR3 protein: CAWQQPNTEAFF
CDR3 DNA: TGTGCCTGGCAACAGCCGAACACTGAAGCTTTCTTT

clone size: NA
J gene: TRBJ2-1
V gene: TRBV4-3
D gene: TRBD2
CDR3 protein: CASSLRIGGRFYNEQFF
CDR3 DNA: TGCGCCAGCAGCCTCCGGATCGGCGGGAGGTTCTACAATGAGCAGTTCTTC

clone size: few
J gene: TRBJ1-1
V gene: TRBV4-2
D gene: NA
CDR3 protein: CASSQVIRETNTEAFF
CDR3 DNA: TGTGCCAGCAGCCAAGTTATTCGGGAAACGAACACTGAAGCTTTCTTT

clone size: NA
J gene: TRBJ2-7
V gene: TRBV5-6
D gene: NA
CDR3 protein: CASTISGGLRDEQYF
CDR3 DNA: TGTGCCAGCACCATCTCAGGAGGGTTGAGAGACGAGCAGTACTTC

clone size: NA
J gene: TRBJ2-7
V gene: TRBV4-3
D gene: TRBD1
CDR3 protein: CASSQARQGTYEQYF
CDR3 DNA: TGCGCCAGCAGCCAAGCTCGACAGGGAACCTACGAGCAGTACTTC

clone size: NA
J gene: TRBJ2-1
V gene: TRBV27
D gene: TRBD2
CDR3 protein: CASSFQREYNEQFF
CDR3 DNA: TGTGCCAGCAGTTTCCAGCGGGAGTACAATGAGCAGTTCTTC

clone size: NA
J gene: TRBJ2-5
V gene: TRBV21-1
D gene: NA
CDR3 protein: CASFSVAGDQETQYF
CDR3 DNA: TGTGCCAGCTTTAGTGTAGCGGGAGATCAAGAGACCCAGTACTTC

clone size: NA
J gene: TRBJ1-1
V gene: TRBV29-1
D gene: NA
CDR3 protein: CSVGGDVLNTEAFF
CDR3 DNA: TGCAGCGTTGGTGGAGATGTTTTGAACACTGAAGCTTTCTTT

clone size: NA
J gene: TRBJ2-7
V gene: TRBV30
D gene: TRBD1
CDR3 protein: CAWSGTGSLGEQYF
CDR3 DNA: TGTGCCTGGAGTGGGACAGGGAGTTTGGGAGAGCAGTACTTC

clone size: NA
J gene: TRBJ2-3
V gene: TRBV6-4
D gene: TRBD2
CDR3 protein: CASSDTGGGTDTQYF
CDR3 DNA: TGTGCCAGCAGTGACACGGGAGGGGGCACAGATACGCAGTATTTT

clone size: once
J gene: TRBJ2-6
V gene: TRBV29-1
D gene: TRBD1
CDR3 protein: CSVTTGTGANVLTF
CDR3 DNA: TGCAGCGTAACGACAGGGACAGGGGCCAACGTCCTGACTTTC

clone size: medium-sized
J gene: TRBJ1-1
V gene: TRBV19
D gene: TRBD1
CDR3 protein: CASSMGDRMNTEAFF
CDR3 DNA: TGTGCCAGTAGTATGGGGGACAGGATGAACACTGAAGCTTTCTTT

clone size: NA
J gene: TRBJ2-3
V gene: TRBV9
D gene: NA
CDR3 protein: CASSPRRYNTDTQYF
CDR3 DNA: TGTGCCAGCAGCCCTAGACGATACAACACAGATACGCAGTATTTT

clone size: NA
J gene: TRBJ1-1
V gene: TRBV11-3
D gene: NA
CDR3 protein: CASSAGAGNTEAFF
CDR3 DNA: TGTGCCAGCAGCGCAGGGGCCGGGAACACTGAAGCTTTCTTT

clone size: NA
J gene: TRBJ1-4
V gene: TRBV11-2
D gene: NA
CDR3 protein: CASSLGSQGSEKLFF
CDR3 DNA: TGTGCCAGCAGCTTAGGGAGCCAGGGGAGTGAAAAACTGTTTTTT

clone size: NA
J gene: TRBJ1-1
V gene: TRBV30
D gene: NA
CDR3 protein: CAWSLTRGIEFPKAFF
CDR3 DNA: TGTGCCTGGAGCTTAACCAGGGGCATCGAGTTCCCAAAGGCTTTCTTT

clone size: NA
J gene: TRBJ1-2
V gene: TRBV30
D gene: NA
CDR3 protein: CAWSVRGYYGYTF
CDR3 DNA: TGTGCCTGGAGTGTACGAGGGTACTATGGCTACACCTTC